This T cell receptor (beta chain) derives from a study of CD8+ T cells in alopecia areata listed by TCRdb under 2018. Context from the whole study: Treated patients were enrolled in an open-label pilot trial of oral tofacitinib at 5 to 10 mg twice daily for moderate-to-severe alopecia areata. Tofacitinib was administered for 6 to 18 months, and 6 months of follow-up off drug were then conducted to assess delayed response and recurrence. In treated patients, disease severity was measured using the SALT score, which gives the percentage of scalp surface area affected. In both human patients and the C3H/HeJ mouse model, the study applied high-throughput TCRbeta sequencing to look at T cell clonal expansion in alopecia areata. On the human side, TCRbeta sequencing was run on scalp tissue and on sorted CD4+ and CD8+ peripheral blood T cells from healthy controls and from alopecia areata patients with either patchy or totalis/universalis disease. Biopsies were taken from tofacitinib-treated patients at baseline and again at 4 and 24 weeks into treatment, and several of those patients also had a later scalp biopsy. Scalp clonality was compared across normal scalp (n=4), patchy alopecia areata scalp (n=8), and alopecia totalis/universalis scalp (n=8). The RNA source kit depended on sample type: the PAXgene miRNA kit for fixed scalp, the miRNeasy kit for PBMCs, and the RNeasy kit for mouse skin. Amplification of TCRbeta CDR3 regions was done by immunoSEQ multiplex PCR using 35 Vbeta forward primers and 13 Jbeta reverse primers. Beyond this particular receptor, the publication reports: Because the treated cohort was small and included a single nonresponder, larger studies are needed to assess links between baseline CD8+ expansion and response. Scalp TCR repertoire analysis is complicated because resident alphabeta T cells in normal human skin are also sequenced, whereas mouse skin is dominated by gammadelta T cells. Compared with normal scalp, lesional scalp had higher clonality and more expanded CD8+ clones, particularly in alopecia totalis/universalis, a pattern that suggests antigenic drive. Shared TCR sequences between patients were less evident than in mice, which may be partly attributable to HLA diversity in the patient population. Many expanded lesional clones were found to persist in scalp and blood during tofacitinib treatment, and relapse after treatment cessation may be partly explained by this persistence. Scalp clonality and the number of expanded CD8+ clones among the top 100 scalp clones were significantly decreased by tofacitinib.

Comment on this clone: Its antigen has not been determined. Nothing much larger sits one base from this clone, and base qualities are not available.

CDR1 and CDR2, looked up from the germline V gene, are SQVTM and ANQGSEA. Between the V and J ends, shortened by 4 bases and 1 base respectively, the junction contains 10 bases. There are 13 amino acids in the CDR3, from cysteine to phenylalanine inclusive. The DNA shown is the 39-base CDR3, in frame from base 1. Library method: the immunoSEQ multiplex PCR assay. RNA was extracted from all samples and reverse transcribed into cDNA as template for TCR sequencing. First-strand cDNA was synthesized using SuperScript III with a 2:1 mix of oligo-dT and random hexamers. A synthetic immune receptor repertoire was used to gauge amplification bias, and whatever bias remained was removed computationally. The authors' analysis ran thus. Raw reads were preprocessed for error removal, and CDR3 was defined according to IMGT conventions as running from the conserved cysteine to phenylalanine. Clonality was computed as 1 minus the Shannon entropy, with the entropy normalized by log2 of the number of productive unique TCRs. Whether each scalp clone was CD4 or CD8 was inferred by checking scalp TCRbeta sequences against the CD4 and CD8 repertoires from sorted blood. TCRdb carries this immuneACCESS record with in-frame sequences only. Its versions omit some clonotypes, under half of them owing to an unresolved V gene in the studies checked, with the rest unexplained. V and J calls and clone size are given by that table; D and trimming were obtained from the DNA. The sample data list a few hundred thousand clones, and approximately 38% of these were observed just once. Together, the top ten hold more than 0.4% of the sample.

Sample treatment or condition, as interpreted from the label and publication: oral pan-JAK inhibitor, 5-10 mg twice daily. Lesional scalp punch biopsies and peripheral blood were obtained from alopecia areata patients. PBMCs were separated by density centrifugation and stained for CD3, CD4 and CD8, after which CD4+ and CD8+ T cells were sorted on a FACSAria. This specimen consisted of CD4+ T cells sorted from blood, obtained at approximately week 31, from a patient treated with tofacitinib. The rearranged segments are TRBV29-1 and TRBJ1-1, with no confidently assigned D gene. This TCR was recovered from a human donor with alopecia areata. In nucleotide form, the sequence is TGCAGCGTTGCTAGGGAAGGGAACACTGAAGCTTTCTTT. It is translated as CSVAREGNTEAFF.